This entry describes one T cell receptor (beta chain). Germline CDR1 and CDR2: MNHNS and SASEGT. J was trimmed by 1 base and V by 4 bases; bases with no gene match: 11. This CDR3 is 18 amino acids long. TCRdb's table, derived via immunoSEQ multiplex PCR, lists solely in-frame clones and lacks some. In the table there are approximately 200,000 clones, 70% to 85% of which are singletons. The data belong to a study of blood T cell repertoires in COVID-19. As for the study in general: In each case, the material was cDNA or gDNA derived from T cells, B-cell-depleted T cells, or PBMCs.

The specimen sequenced was peripheral blood. This chain joins TRBV6-1 and TRBJ2-3, with 10 bases fitting TRBD2. This TCR was sampled from a woman of 80 years or more with COVID-19, enrolled during active disease. The CDR3 DNA reads as TGTGCCAGCAGTGTCCCCTCGCTAGCGGGGGTTGGCACAGATACGCAGTATTTT. This encodes CASSVPSLAGVGTDTQYF.